The rows below give T cell receptor beta chains drawn from one sample of a study of blood T cell repertoires in COVID-19. Only in-frame clones appear in the TCRdb table, and some are missing; sequencing was by immunoSEQ multiplex PCR. The sample gives roughly 160,000 clones, about 85% of which show up once; approximately 8% is in the top ten. The sequenced material came from peripheral blood. These receptors all come from a woman older than 75 with COVID-19, enrolled during active disease. The CDR3 runs from the conserved cysteine through the conserved F or W. D genes are given only for firm matches. Clone sizes are given selectively: once, few, many, or a class where the clone is expanded.

D gene | clone size | J gene | V gene | CDR3 DNA | CDR3 protein
NA | NA | TRBJ2-3 | TRBV6-5 | TGTGCCAGCAGTTACTCGGCCCGCGGAGACACAGATACGCAGTATTTT | CASSYSARGDTDTQYF
NA | many | TRBJ1-1 | TRBV6-5 | TGTGCCAGCAGTTCGCAGGGCTTTGTGACTGAAGCTTTCTTT | CASSSQGFVTEAFF
TRBD2 | NA | TRBJ2-3 | TRBV6-5 | TGTGCCAGCAGAACTGGACTAGGGGATACGCAGTATTTT | CASRTGLGDTQYF
TRBD1 | NA | TRBJ1-1 | TRBV5-1 | TGCGCCAGCAGCTTATCAGGGGGGATAGCTGAAGCTTTCTTT | CASSLSGGIAEAFF
NA | NA | TRBJ1-4 | TRBV10-2 | TGCGCCAGCAGTGAGTCAGGAGGAGAAAAACTGTTTTTT | CASSESGGEKLFF
NA | NA | TRBJ1-2 | TRBV18 | TGTGCCAGCTCACCCATTCCCCAGGGCTATGGCTACACCTTC | CASSPIPQGYGYTF
TRBD1 | few | TRBJ1-2 | TRBV18 | TGTGCCAGCTCCCGAACGGGACAGAACTATGGCTACACCTTC | CASSRTGQNYGYTF
TRBD2 | NA | TRBJ2-7 | TRBV9 | TGTGCCAGCAGCCCGGGACTAGCGGGGAATTACGAGCAGTACTTC | CASSPGLAGNYEQYF
NA | NA | TRBJ2-7 | TRBV20-1 | TGCAGTGCTGTGCGGGCCTACGAGCAGTACTTC | CSAVRAYEQYF
NA | once | TRBJ2-7 | TRBV6-5 | TGTGCCAGCAGTTACTCGTCCGCTCTCGGTACTGAGCAGTACTTC | CASSYSSALGTEQYF